What follows are 30 T cell receptor beta chains derived from one specimen sequenced in a study of shared clonotypes between healthy human individuals. Here immunoSEQ multiplex PCR was the method, and the copy in TCRdb shows in-frame clones only, minus some. Of some 1 million clones in the sample, 65% to 75% were seen once. The sequencing input was memory CD4+ T cells sorted from blood. Specified subset: CD45RA-negative fraction. These receptors came from a man younger than 30 in good health.

The chain employs TRBV11-1 and TRBJ1-6, with D possibly TRBD1 on 5 matching bases. CDR1 and CDR2 (germline): SGHAT, FQDESV (reference sequence). This CDR3 has 13 residues. V lost 0 bases to trimming and J lost 8 bases, with 5 bases between them. CDR3 sequence (DNA): TGTGCCAGCAGCTTAGCGGGGGATTCACCCCTCCACTTT. Translated, it gives CASSLAGDSPLHF.

The chain carries TRBV19 and TRBJ2-1, with D maybe TRBD1 (6 bases). Germline V CDR1 and CDR2: LNHDA, SQIVND (reference sequence). Between the trimmed V and J ends, which lost 4 bases and 1 base, there was a span of 20 bases. The CDR3 sequence is 18 residues long. The CDR3 DNA follows: TGTGCCAGTAGTAAAGAAGGCCTGAGACAGGTATCCTACAATGAGCAGTTCTTC. It yields the protein CASSKEGLRQVSYNEQFF.

The J gene is TRBJ2-3, the V gene TRBV7-2, with 10 positions matching TRBD2. CDR1 is SGHTA, CDR2 FQGNSA, per germline. This CDR3 comprises 14 residues. V gave up 5 bases and J gave up 5 bases; unmatched junction bases: 4. In nucleotides, the CDR3 is TGTGCCAGCAGCATCCTAGCGGGGGTAGATACGCAGTATTTT. It translates to CASSILAGVDTQYF.

The rearrangement links TRBV30 to TRBJ2-7; 7 bases agree with TRBD2. The V segment lost 1 base and the J segment 1 base; nucleotides outside the gene matches: 10. The CDR3 spans 16 residues. The germline CDR1 and CDR2 sequences are GTSNPN and SVGIG (reference sequence). CDR3: CAWSATSSGVSYEQYF. The CDR3 region has the DNA TGTGCCTGGAGTGCGACTTCAAGCGGGGTATCCTACGAGCAGTACTTC.

The CDR3 is CASSSSGTDTQYF. DNA for the CDR3: TGTGCCAGTAGTAGCAGTGGGACAGATACGCAGTATTTT. V and J are TRBV19 and TRBJ2-3, with no clear D. With 4 bases removed from V and 3 bases from J, the gap between germline ends came to 8 bases. The CDR3 covers 13 residues. Germline-derived CDR1 and CDR2 are LNHDA and SQIVND (reference sequence).

The chain links TRBV18 to TRBJ2-2; TRBD1 matches 7 bases. V shed 2 bases, J shed 4 bases, and the junction held 4 bases outside the gene matches. CDR3 length: 15 residues. Per germline, CDR1 KGHSH and CDR2 LQKENI. CDR3 residues: CASSPSGQFTGELFF. The CDR3 DNA reads as TGTGCCAGCTCACCATCGGGACAGTTCACCGGGGAGCTGTTTTTT.

Note on this clone: The sample carries other DNA sequences with the same CDR3. The chain couples TRBV7-2 to TRBJ2-5; D gene ambiguous. Per germline, CDR1 SGHTA and CDR2 FQGNSA. The CDR3 contains 12 residues. Deletions cut 8 bases from V and 8 bases from J, with 15 bases between. CDR3 protein: CASSLPPGTQYF. DNA of the CDR3: TGTGCCAGCTCTCTTCCCCCGGGTACCCAGTACTTC.

This clone came up a few times. The genes are TRBV7-6 and TRBJ2-2; 12 bases map to TRBD1. Germline values: CDR1 SGHVS, CDR2 FNYEAQ. V shed 5 bases and J 6 bases; nucleotides not matched to a gene: 4. There are 15 residues in the CDR3. The CDR3 nucleotides read TGTGCCAGCAGCGGGACAGGGGGCGAAGCCGGGGAGCTGTTTTTT. Protein: CASSGTGGEAGELFF.

This sequence joins TRBV28 and TRBJ1-3; D remains ambiguous. CDR3 length equals 19 residues. The V and J ends lost 5 bases and 2 bases respectively, with 25 bases between them. Germline assignment: CDR1 MDHEN and CDR2 SYDVKM. CDR3 in DNA: TGTGCCAGCAGTCCCTCCGCGATAAAGGGCGTTGTTGCTGGAAACACCATATATTTT. It specifies CASSPSAIKGVVAGNTIYF. Full variable domain (rest looked up from reference TRBV28 and TRBJ1-3): DVKVTQSSRYLVKRTGEKVFLECVQDMDHENMFWYRQDPGLGLRLIYFSYDVKMKEKGDIPEGYSVSREKKERFSLILESASTNQTSMYLCASSPSAIKGVVAGNTIYFGEGSWLTVV.

The chain has TRBV30 and TRBJ1-1, with D unclear. Trimming cost V 3 bases and J 10 bases, with 15 bases left between them. The CDR3 sequence is 12 residues long. The V gene's germline CDR1 is GTSNPN and CDR2 SVGIG (reference sequence). CDR3 protein: CAWRGSQSVAFF. CDR3 in DNA: TGTGCCTGGAGAGGTTCACAGTCCGTAGCTTTCTTT.

J is TRBJ2-2 and V is TRBV6-5; D is unresolved. CDR3 length equals 14 residues. Trimming took off 6 bases at V and 2 bases at J, with 10 bases between the two ends. In germline, CDR1 is MNHEY, CDR2 SVGAGI. Written as DNA, the CDR3 is TGTGCCAGCAGATCAGATACCAACACCGGGGAGCTGTTTTTT. Encoded protein: CASRSDTNTGELFF.

The V gene is TRBV19, the J gene TRBJ2-7; D unclear. V lost 3 bases, J lost 6 bases, and 6 bases lay in between. Germline-derived CDR1 and CDR2 are LNHDA and SQIVND (reference sequence). The CDR3 extends over 11 amino acids. CDR3 region: CASSIEFEQYF. CDR3 DNA sequence: TGTGCCAGTAGTATTGAGTTCGAGCAGTACTTC. Combining the CDR3 with reference TRBV19 and TRBJ2-7 gives the whole variable domain DGGITQSPKYLFRKEGQNVTLSCEQNLNHDAMYWYRQDPGQGLRLIYYSQIVNDFQKGDIAEGYSVSREKKESFPLTVTSAQKNPTAFYLCASSIEFEQYFGPGTRLTVT.

This rearrangement joins TRBV2 to TRBJ2-2; the match to TRBD2 covers 8 bases. This CDR3 contains 18 residues. CDR1 and CDR2 (germline): SNHLY, FYNNEI. J was trimmed by 1 base and V by 6 bases; bases with no gene match: 13. The CDR3 spells CASRREGIAGRNTGELFF. CDR3 nucleotide sequence: TGTGCCAGCAGACGGGAGGGTATAGCGGGGAGGAACACCGGGGAGCTGTTTTTT.

This clone was detected a few times. CDR3 nucleotides: TGTGCCATCAGTGAGTCGGGGACTTCCAATGAGCAGTTCTTC. Translating gives CAISESGTSNEQFF. The chain is built from TRBV10-3 and TRBJ2-1, with D possibly matching TRBD2 (6 bases). The germline V gene has CDR1 ENHRY and CDR2 SYGVKD. The CDR3 consists of 14 residues. The germline V and J ends were trimmed by 0 bases and 6 bases, with 9 bases remaining between them.

Regarding this clone: A much larger clone differs from this one at a single base, so this may be a read error. The V and J genes are TRBV5-6 and TRBJ2-7; no reliable D call. The CDR3 covers 11 residues. Trimming left V 3 bases short and J 6 bases short, with 7 bases between. Germline V gene data show CDR1 as SGHDT and CDR2 as YYEEEE. CDR3 residues: CASSSDFEQYF. Here the CDR3 DNA reads TGTGCCAGCAGCTCCGACTTCGAGCAGTACTTC.

This sequence joins TRBV18 and TRBJ2-1, with TRBD2 as a possible D gene (6 bases). This CDR3 spans 15 amino acids. The V gene lost 2 bases and the J gene lost 0 bases, with 8 bases spanning the gap. Germline assignment: CDR1 KGHSH and CDR2 LQKENI. The CDR3 reads CASSPVGGSYNEQFF. The CDR3 DNA sequence: TGTGCCAGCTCACCAGTGGGGGGCTCCTACAATGAGCAGTTCTTC.

The V gene is TRBV19, the J gene TRBJ1-3, with D tentatively TRBD1 (5 bases). V gave up 3 bases and J gave up 2 bases, with 11 bases separating them. CDR3 length equals 15 residues. Looked up from germline, CDR1 is LNHDA and CDR2 is SQIVND (reference sequence). CDR3 DNA: TGTGCCAGTAGTATCAGGGACTTCGCTGGAAACACCATATATTTT. Translating gives CASSIRDFAGNTIYF.

This rearrangement joins TRBV11-2 to TRBJ2-7; TRBD2 agrees at 10 bases. This CDR3 contains 15 residues. Germline values: CDR1 SGHAT, CDR2 FQNNGV. V was clipped by 5 bases and J by 2 bases; unmatched bases: 6. Here the CDR3 DNA reads TGTGCCAGCAGCCACCGAGCGGGAGGGACCTACGAGCAGTACTTC. Its translation is CASSHRAGGTYEQYF.

The chain has TRBV28 and TRBJ1-2; 7 nucleotides align to TRBD1. CDR3 length: 14 amino acids. The V gene end was trimmed by 5 bases and the J gene end by 5 bases; junction bases not matched to a gene: 8. From germline, CDR1 is MDHEN and CDR2 SYDVKM. The CDR3 nucleotides read TGTGCCAGCAGTGAGGACAGGAAAGGGTATGGCTACACCTTC. This encodes CASSEDRKGYGYTF.

The V call is TRBV19, the J call TRBJ1-1; TRBD1 agrees at 10 bases. There are 15 residues in the CDR3. V shed 4 bases, J shed 8 bases, and the junction held 10 bases outside the gene matches. CDR1 and CDR2 from the germline V gene are LNHDA and SQIVND (reference sequence). As DNA, the CDR3 is TGTGCCAGTAGTAAGCAGGACAGGGGGGGACAAGAAGCTTTCTTT. This gives the protein CASSKQDRGGQEAFF.

V gene TRBV6-6 combines with J gene TRBJ2-7; 10 positions agree with TRBD2. The V gene's germline CDR1 is MNHNY and CDR2 SVGAGI (reference sequence). This CDR3 is 16 amino acids long. With V trimmed by 5 bases and J by 0 bases, 7 bases remained unmatched. CDR3 amino acids: CASSRGLAQSSYEQYF. For the CDR3, the DNA is TGTGCCAGCAGTAGGGGACTAGCGCAAAGCTCCTACGAGCAGTACTTC.

The chain carries TRBV12-5 and TRBJ2-7, with D perhaps matching TRBD1 (6 bases). V lost 6 bases to trimming and J lost 2 bases, with 20 bases between them. CDR3 size: 16 residues. CDR1 and CDR2 from the germline V gene are LGHNT and FRNRAP. CDR3 nucleotides: TGTGCTAGTGGCTCCCCTTTTGGGGGCGCACCCTACGAGCAGTACTTC. Its protein is CASGSPFGGAPYEQYF.

This clone has a handful of counts. The V gene is TRBV20-1, the J gene TRBJ2-5, with D maybe TRBD2 (7 bases). With 5 bases removed from V and 9 bases from J, the gap between germline ends came to 13 bases. This CDR3 region has 11 residues. Per germline, CDR1 DFQATT and CDR2 SNEGSKA (reference sequence). The CDR3: CSAAPGGPQYF. The CDR3 DNA reads as TGCAGTGCTGCCCCCGGGGGGCCCCAGTACTTC.

The CDR3 protein is CASSFLSGNTIYF. The CDR3 region has the DNA TGTGCCAGCAGCTTTCTCTCTGGAAACACCATATATTTT. The chain carries TRBV5-6 and TRBJ1-3; D is unclear. The CDR3 extends over 13 amino acids. Germline CDR1 is SGHDT and CDR2 is YYEEEE. The V gene lost 2 bases and the J gene lost 0 bases, with 3 bases spanning the gap.

This clone appeared once. The rearrangement links TRBV7-2 to TRBJ2-3; D call uncertain. The CDR3 extends over 14 amino acids. Germline V lookup: CDR1 SGHTA, CDR2 FQGNSA. The germline V and J ends were trimmed by 5 bases and 5 bases, with 14 bases remaining between them. The CDR3 region has the DNA TGTGCCAGCAGCCCTGCCTTCCTTGGAGATACGCAGTATTTT. Protein product: CASSPAFLGDTQYF.

This clone was seen a few times. CDR3 sequence (DNA): TGTGCCAGCAGCTTCGGACTAGCGGGGGGTGGAGAGACCCAGTACTTC. It yields the protein CASSFGLAGGGETQYF. This rearrangement joins TRBV7-9 to TRBJ2-5, with 14 bases lining up with TRBD2. Germline V gene lookup returns CDR1 SEHNR and CDR2 FQNEAQ (reference sequence). The CDR3 spans 16 residues. V shed 3 bases and J 4 bases; nucleotides not matched to a gene: 4.

This clone was picked up one time. The chain recombines TRBV11-2 with TRBJ2-3; the D is unclear. The V end was cut by 4 bases, the J end by 2 bases, with 19 bases between. The CDR3 length is 17 residues. Germline V gene lookup returns CDR1 SGHAT and CDR2 FQNNGV. For the CDR3, the DNA is TGTGCCAGCAGCTCTTACATCGCATGGTCTCCCACAGATACGCAGTATTTT. It encodes CASSSYIAWSPTDTQYF.

The chain is built from TRBV30 and TRBJ2-3, with 14 nucleotides matching TRBD2. Germline assignment: CDR1 GTSNPN and CDR2 SVGIG (reference sequence). The CDR3 has 18 residues. The J segment lost 1 base and the V segment lost 2 bases, leaving 8 bases of the junction unmatched. CDR3 amino acids: CAWSLSQGLAGGTDTQYF. DNA of the CDR3: TGTGCCTGGAGTCTATCTCAGGGACTAGCGGGGGGCACAGATACGCAGTATTTT.

The chain carries TRBV10-3 and TRBJ2-5; tentative D call: TRBD2 (5 bases). CDR1 and CDR2 (germline): ENHRY, SYGVKD. V gave up 8 bases and J gave up 1 base, with 11 bases separating them. The CDR3 has 13 residues. CDR3 region: CAIGTGIQETQYF. In nucleotides, the CDR3 is TGTGCCATCGGTACCGGGATCCAAGAGACCCAGTACTTC.

The CDR3 nucleotides are TGTGCCAGCAGTTATGGAGGATTAACGACTGAAGCTTTCTTT. Residues: CASSYGGLTTEAFF. The V call is TRBV6-5, the J call TRBJ1-1; D gene ambiguous. Germline CDR1 is MNHEY and CDR2 is SVGAGI. Trimming took off 3 bases at V and 5 bases at J, with 13 bases between the two ends. The CDR3 contains 14 residues.